This T cell receptor beta chain was captured in a study of blood T cell repertoires in COVID-19 (dated by TCRdb to the early 2020s). Turning to the overall study: Samples covering the acute and convalescent phases of COVID-19 were provided by collaborators in the United States, Italy and Spain. Sample metadata almost always included a de-identified subject ID, COVID-19 status, age in years and sex. The prospective study material was composed of cDNA or gDNA derived from T cells, B-cell-depleted T cells, or PBMCs. Deeply sampled blood TCRbeta repertoires from subjects exposed to, actively infected with, or recovered from COVID-19 were included in the dataset. HLA class I and class II types, where available, came from metadata supplied by the sample provider rather than from assay-based typing. The repertoires were released in a freely available public database meant as a resource for research on the immune response to SARS-CoV-2. Samples came from the ongoing ImmuneRACE study (first 160 participants) plus 1,254 subjects from 6 global collaborators.

TCRbeta CDR3 regions were amplified from genomic DNA using the immunoSEQ Assay, a bias-controlled multiplex PCR. The source study handled its data this way. Within the assay, amplification of reference gene primers was used to estimate how many nucleated cells each sample contained. Sequence reads were collapsed and filtered to measure the absolute abundance of every unique TCRbeta CDR3 rearrangement. For each sample, productive Simpson clonality was calculated by taking the square root of Simpson's diversity index across productive rearrangements. TCRdb retrieved this table from immuneACCESS and kept in-frame rearrangements only. Not all clones are present; in checked studies, unresolved V genes account for under half, and no reason is known for the remainder. From that table come the V and J calls and clone size; the DNA was used to work out D and trimming. The sample yields roughly 150,000 clones; 84% were counted once. Roughly a tenth of the sample is in the top ten clones.

The collaborating institutions used their own protocols to collect whole blood in K2EDTA tubes. For TCRbeta analysis, collaborator samples were shipped as frozen whole blood, as isolated PBMCs, or as DNA extracted from either sample type. Turning to this clone: Its antigen has not been determined. Base qualities are missing; no much larger clone stands one base away.

Including the terminal cysteine and phenylalanine, the CDR3 comprises 11 residues. The entry retains the CDR3 DNA only, 33 bases that are in frame from base 1. A distance of 7 bases separates the germline ends of V and J, which lose 5 bases and 5 bases respectively. The germline V gene sets CDR1 to SGHTA and CDR2 to FQGNSA. What the work shows at the level of the full study, not this receptor alone: The quantity of clinical and demographic metadata differed by source and by participant and was supplied without curation.

This receptor chain uses TRBV7-2 and TRBJ2-7; no D segment can be confidently identified. Sequencing input: peripheral blood. The sequence was obtained from a man aged 70 or older with active or convalescent COVID-19. Here is the DNA: TGTGCCAGCAGCGTGACACACGAGCAGTACTTC. Its translation is CASSVTHEQYF.